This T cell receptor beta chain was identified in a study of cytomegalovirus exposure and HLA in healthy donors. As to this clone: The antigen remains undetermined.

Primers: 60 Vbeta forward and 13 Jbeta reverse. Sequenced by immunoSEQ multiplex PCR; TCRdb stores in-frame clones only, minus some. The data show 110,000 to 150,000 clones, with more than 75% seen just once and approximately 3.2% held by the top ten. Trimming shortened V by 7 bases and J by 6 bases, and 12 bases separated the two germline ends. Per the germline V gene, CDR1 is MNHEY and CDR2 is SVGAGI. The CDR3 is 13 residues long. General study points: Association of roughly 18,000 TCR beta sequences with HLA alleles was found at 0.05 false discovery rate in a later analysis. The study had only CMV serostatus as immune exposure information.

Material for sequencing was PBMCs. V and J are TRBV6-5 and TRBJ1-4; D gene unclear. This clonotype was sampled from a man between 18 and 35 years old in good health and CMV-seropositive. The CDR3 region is CASTPSYHEKLFF. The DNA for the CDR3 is TGTGCCAGCACTCCTTCCTATCATGAAAAACTGTTTTTT.